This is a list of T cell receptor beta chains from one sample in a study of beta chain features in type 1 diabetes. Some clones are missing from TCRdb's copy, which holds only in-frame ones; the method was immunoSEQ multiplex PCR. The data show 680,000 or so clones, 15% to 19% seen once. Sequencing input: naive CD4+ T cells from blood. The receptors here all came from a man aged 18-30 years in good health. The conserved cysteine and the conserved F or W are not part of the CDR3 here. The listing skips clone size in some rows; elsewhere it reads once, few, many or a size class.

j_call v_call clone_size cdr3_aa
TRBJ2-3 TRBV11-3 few ASSPDGGTDTQY
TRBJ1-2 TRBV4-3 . ASTPSGANYGYT
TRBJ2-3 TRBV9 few ASSVGLKGGSWFTDTQY
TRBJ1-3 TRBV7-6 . ASSLEDGGSGNTIY
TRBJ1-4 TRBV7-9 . ASSPRTFSTNEKLF
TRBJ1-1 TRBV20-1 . SVQVNTEAF
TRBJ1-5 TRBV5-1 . ASSPGTANNQPQH
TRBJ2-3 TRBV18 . ASSPGTGKPDTQY
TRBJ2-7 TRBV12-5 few ASGLEREGIYEQY
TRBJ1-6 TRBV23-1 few ASSKWDGRNGSPLH
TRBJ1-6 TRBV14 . ASSPRAREDSPLH
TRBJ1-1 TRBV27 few ASSRRGLNTEAF
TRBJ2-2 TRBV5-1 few ASSLDGTGELF
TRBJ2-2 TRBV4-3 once ASSPSGRTGELF
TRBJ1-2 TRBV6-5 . AASRGHGYT
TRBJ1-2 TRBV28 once ASRADFYGYT
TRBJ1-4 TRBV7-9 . ASSPYLRDEKLF
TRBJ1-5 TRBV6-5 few ASSEGPGAQH
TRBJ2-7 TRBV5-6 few ASSLWQGKQY
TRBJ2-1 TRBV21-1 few ASRGGYSYNEQF
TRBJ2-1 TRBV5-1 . ASSRGLDVYNEQF
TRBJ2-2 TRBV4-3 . ASSWGLLTGELF
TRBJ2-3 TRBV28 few ASSLGTSVSTDTQY
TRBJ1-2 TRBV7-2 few ASSTGGTNYGYT
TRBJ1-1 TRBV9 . ASSVVGPRNTEAF
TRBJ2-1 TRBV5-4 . ASSAGQGRGNEQF
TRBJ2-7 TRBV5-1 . ASSLGQGQSSYEQY
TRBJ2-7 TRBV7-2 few ASSSFRAGGRDEQY
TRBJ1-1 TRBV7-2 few ASSLERGRGTEAF
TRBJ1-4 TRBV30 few AWRGRRVRSEATNEKLF
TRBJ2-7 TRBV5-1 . ASSLPTSGYYEQY
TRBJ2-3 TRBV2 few AGRRRGALKSSSTDTQY
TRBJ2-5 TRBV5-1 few ASSLAAGVVAETQY
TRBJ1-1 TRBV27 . ASSLTVMGNTEAF
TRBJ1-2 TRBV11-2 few ASSSLRGTNYGYT
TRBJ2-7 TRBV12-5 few ASARGERYEQY
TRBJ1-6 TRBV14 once ASSQPGQGNSPLH
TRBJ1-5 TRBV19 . ASSGVPRAQH
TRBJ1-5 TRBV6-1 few ASSVSNQPQH
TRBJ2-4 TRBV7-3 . ASSSMGQFPNIQY
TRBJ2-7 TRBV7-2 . ASSPGLATIEQY
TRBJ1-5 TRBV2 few ASSRTGTGVQPQH
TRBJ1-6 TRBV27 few ASSLRLSGGNSPLH
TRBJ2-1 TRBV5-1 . ASSPRITQGLSYNEQF
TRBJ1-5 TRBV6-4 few ASSPGQGNNQPQH
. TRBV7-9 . ASRASGSGEQY